This entry lists 17 T cell receptor beta chains sequenced from one sample in a study of T cells in tumors and immune-related adverse events. TCRdb keeps only in-frame clones here, not all; method: immunoSEQ multiplex PCR. The repertoire holds thousands of clones, with roughly 86% as singletons. The sample here was skin tissue, taken from a patient treated with anti-PD-1 therapy. The receptors here all came from a female donor with metastatic renal cell carcinoma.

The chain has TRBV5-1 and TRBJ2-5; D not certain. Trimming took off 0 bases at V and 1 base at J, with 7 bases between the two ends. The germline V gene encodes CDR1 SGHRS and CDR2 YFSETQ. The CDR3 totals 14 residues. The CDR3 nucleotides read TGCGCCAGCAGCTTGGCGACTGCCCAAGAGACCCAGTACTTC. Translation: CASSLATAQETQYF.

This clone occurred a few times. This chain connects TRBV19 to TRBJ2-2, with D maybe TRBD1 (6 bases). V gave up 7 bases and J gave up 5 bases, with 14 bases separating them. CDR1 LNHDA and CDR2 SQIVND come from the germline V gene (reference sequence). CDR3 length equals 14 residues. Here the CDR3 reads CASKSGVVTGELFF. CDR3 in DNA: TGTGCCAGTAAATCAGGGGTTGTTACCGGGGAGCTGTTTTTT.

This clone was found a few times. J is TRBJ1-1 and V is TRBV2, with D tentatively TRBD1 (6 bases). CDR3 length: 13 residues. V was clipped by 1 base and J by 3 bases, with 6 bases between them. The germline gives CDR1 SNHLY, CDR2 FYNNEI. Here the CDR3 DNA reads TGTGCCAGCAGTGAAGACAGGGACACTGAAGCTTTCTTT. This translates into CASSEDRDTEAFF.

This CDR3 is CASSEAPVEESNQPQHF. Here the CDR3 DNA reads TGTGCCAGCAGTGAAGCGCCGGTTGAGGAAAGCAATCAGCCCCAGCATTTT. The chain employs TRBV6-1 and TRBJ1-5; D is uncertain. CDR1 MNHNS and CDR2 SASEGT come from the germline V gene. Trimming pared 0 bases from V and 1 base from J, leaving 13 bases between. The CDR3 loop spans 17 amino acids.

The chain uses TRBV5-1 and TRBJ2-7; either TRBD1 or TRBD2 may fit D (5 bases each). The length of the CDR3 is 13 residues. V was trimmed by 4 bases and J by 5 bases, leaving 13 bases between them. Germline CDR1 is SGHRS and CDR2 is YFSETQ. The CDR3 DNA reads as TGCGCCAGCAGCAAACCCGGGGCAGACGAGCAGTACTTC. Its protein is CASSKPGADEQYF.

The chain uses TRBV11-3 and TRBJ2-1; TRBD2 matches 8 bases. Germline loops: CDR1 SGHNT, CDR2 YENEEA. V was pared by 6 bases and J by 7 bases, with 11 bases of the junction left unmatched. CDR3 length: 15 residues. Here the CDR3 reads CASRGRTSQINEQFF. The CDR3 DNA sequence: TGTGCCAGCAGGGGCCGGACTAGCCAGATAAATGAGCAGTTCTTC.

J is TRBJ2-3 and V is TRBV4-1; TRBD2 is a possible D gene (6 bases). With 0 bases removed from V and 6 bases from J, the gap between germline ends came to 10 bases. Looked up from germline, CDR1 is MGHRA and CDR2 is YSYEKL. CDR3 length: 14 residues. CDR3 sequence reads: CASSQESGRDTQYF. The CDR3 coding sequence is TGCGCCAGCAGCCAAGAGTCGGGGAGGGATACGCAGTATTTT.

V usage is TRBV7-2 and J usage is TRBJ2-1, with 7 bases aligning to TRBD1. V lost 8 bases, J lost 2 bases, and 9 bases stayed unmatched. Germline-derived CDR1 and CDR2 are SGHTA and FQGNSA. The CDR3 is 15 amino acids. This CDR3 reads CASEQGYVAYNEQFF. The CDR3 DNA reads as TGTGCCAGCGAACAGGGGTACGTAGCCTACAATGAGCAGTTCTTC.

The chain uses TRBV28 and TRBJ1-5; the D gene is possibly TRBD1 (6 bases). This CDR3 spans 14 amino acids. Looked up from germline, CDR1 is MDHEN and CDR2 is SYDVKM. The CDR3: CASGGGSSNQPQHF. CDR3 sequence (DNA): TGTGCTTCGGGGGGGGGCAGTAGCAATCAGCCCCAGCATTTT.

The J gene is TRBJ2-1, the V gene TRBV11-3; 9 bases are a match to TRBD2. Per the germline V gene, CDR1 is SGHNT and CDR2 is YENEEA. V shed 5 bases and J 5 bases; nucleotides not matched to a gene: 13. This CDR3 comprises 17 residues. In DNA, the CDR3 is TGTGCCAGCAGCCCCACGGGGGCGGGGGGGTATGACAATGAGCAGTTCTTC. Translated, it gives CASSPTGAGGYDNEQFF.

V is TRBV7-8 and J is TRBJ2-7; no definite D call. Germline V gives CDR1 SGHVS, CDR2 FQNEAQ. V was pared by 2 bases and J by 4 bases, with 12 bases between. This CDR3 region has 14 residues. CDR3 in amino acids: CASSLTDLPYEQYF. The CDR3 DNA reads as TGTGCCAGCAGCTTAACCGACCTTCCATACGAGCAGTACTTC.

The chain combines TRBV5-4 with TRBJ1-2; D might be TRBD1 (6 bases). The V end lost 4 bases, the J end lost 2 bases, and 18 bases lay between the germline ends. The CDR3 loop spans 16 amino acids. Germline-derived CDR1 and CDR2 are SGHNT and YYREEE (reference sequence). The CDR3 spells CASSGGGLEVNYGYTF. CDR3 DNA: TGTGCCAGCAGCGGGGGGGGCTTGGAGGTAAACTATGGCTACACCTTC.

V gene TRBV28 combines with J gene TRBJ1-4, with 10 bases that match TRBD1. This CDR3 has 16 residues. The V gene's germline CDR1 is MDHEN and CDR2 SYDVKM. The V gene end was trimmed by 8 bases and the J gene end by 2 bases; junction bases not matched to a gene: 8. Here the CDR3 reads CASGRRGQGTNEKLFF. CDR3 in DNA: TGTGCCAGCGGCCGAAGGGGACAGGGGACTAATGAAAAACTGTTTTTT.

This chain joins TRBV5-4 and TRBJ2-2; D remains ambiguous. Looked up from germline, CDR1 is SGHNT and CDR2 is YYREEE (reference sequence). The CDR3 length is 15 residues. With 4 bases removed from V and 1 base from J, the gap between germline ends came to 11 bases. The chain's CDR3 is CASSADWVNTGELFF. CDR3 sequence (DNA): TGTGCCAGCAGCGCCGACTGGGTGAACACCGGGGAGCTGTTTTTT.

The gene calls are TRBV4-2 and TRBJ2-5; the match to TRBD2 covers 11 bases. V shed 1 base and J 2 bases; nucleotides not matched to a gene: 12. This CDR3 has 19 amino acids. The V gene's germline CDR1 is LGHNA and CDR2 YNFKEQ. The CDR3 protein is CASSQVLGTGLAAQETQYF. The CDR3 DNA follows: TGTGCCAGCAGCCAAGTTTTGGGCACGGGACTAGCGGCTCAAGAGACCCAGTACTTC.

V is TRBV19 and J is TRBJ2-3; D remains ambiguous. Germline V gene data show CDR1 as LNHDA and CDR2 as SQIVND (reference sequence). This CDR3 has 14 residues. As DNA, the CDR3 is TGTGTCACTTACAGATCAGGTAGCACAGATACGCAGTATTTT. Protein sequence: CVTYRSGSTDTQYF.

The rearrangement links TRBV10-2 to TRBJ1-5; a weak D match, TRBD1 (5 bases). The CDR3 loop spans 15 amino acids. The germline CDR1 and CDR2 sequences are WSHSY and SAAADI. Trimming removed 6 bases at V and 4 bases at J, with 16 bases between. This chain's CDR3 is CASSADSLGNQPQHF. The CDR3 nucleotides read TGCGCCAGCAGCGCTGACAGTTTGGGGAATCAGCCCCAGCATTTT.